The present T cell receptor beta chain was sequenced within a study of blood T cell repertoires in COVID-19. Study details: Donors in the United States, Italy and Spain gave samples during acute or convalescent COVID-19. In each case, the material was cDNA or gDNA derived from T cells, B-cell-depleted T cells, or PBMCs.

Per the authors' pipeline: Nucleated cell counts were estimated from reference gene primer amplification. The assay was immunoSEQ multiplex PCR, and TCRdb's table has in-frame clones only and misses some. V, J and clone size are taken as reported in that table, and D and trimming were inferred from the DNA itself. The repertoire holds more than 200,000 clones, around 87% seen once, with over 5% in the top ten. Seattle's enrolled individuals joined amid active infection and were then monitored longitudinally. Germline lookup yields CDR1 SGHVS and CDR2 FQNEAQ. This CDR3 is built from 12 residues. The V and J ends lost 3 bases and 0 bases respectively, with 3 bases between them.

The genes are TRBV7-8 and TRBJ2-7; D is unresolved. The receptor comes from a woman aged 55-69 years with COVID-19, enrolled during active disease. The specimen sequenced was peripheral blood. Written as DNA, the CDR3 is TGTGCCAGCAGCTTGAGCTCCTACGAGCAGTACTTC. Its protein product is CASSLSSYEQYF.